This T cell receptor (beta chain) was recorded in a study of T cells after posttransplantation cyclophosphamide. Control samples came 1 year after myeloablative marrow transplants with methotrexate plus calcineurin inhibitor. V lost 2 bases and J lost 0, with 8 bases in between. The CDR3 runs 14 residues. Germline CDR1 reads SEHNR; CDR2 reads FQNEAQ (reference sequence). The table came from immunoSEQ multiplex PCR; TCRdb's copy has only in-frame clones and leaves some out. The sample has approximately 12,000 clones, approximately 80% seen once. As regards this clone: Its antigen remains unidentified.

Study findings and constraints: TRB clonality was highly associated with recipient CMV seropositivity and reactivation. Blood and skin or GI T cell repertoires showed limited TRB overlap.

Sequenced material: PBMCs, taken 350 to 400 days after allogeneic stem cell transplant with calcineurin inhibitor and methotrexate. V usage is TRBV7-9 and J usage is TRBJ2-7; TRBD2 might be the D (5 bases). The TCR was taken from a male patient in his thirties who received an allogeneic stem cell transplant from an unrelated donor, was CMV-positive, and had acute GVHD only. Part of the T cell pool may stem from the graft donor. The CDR3 loop is CASSLSGSSYEQYF. CDR3 nucleotide sequence: TGTGCCAGCAGCTTATCTGGGAGCTCCTACGAGCAGTACTTC.